This TCR beta chain was retrieved from a study of PD-1 blockade in classical Hodgkin lymphoma. Described time point: cycle 4 day 1 (C4D1), after 5 to 7 weeks of nivolumab. Brentuximab vedotin exposure varied, and every patient relapsed after autologous stem cell transplantation. Magnetic depletion of unwanted cells isolated CD4+ T cells from thawed PBMCs. The length of the CDR3 is 15 residues. The V gene's germline CDR1 is KGHSH and CDR2 LQKENI. The V end lost 3 bases, the J end lost 1 base, and 11 bases lay between the germline ends. The table came from immunoSEQ multiplex PCR; TCRdb's copy has only in-frame clones and leaves some out. The data show around 18,000 clones, roughly four fifths seen once.

The TCR originated in a human donor with classical Hodgkin lymphoma. This chain links TRBV18 with TRBJ2-3; unclear D gene. Specimen: CD4+ T cells from blood, collected before the fourth cycle of nivolumab. The CDR3, as DNA: TGTGCCAGCTCACCCATAAGGGCGGGCACAGATACGCAGTATTTT. Protein product: CASSPIRAGTDTQYF.